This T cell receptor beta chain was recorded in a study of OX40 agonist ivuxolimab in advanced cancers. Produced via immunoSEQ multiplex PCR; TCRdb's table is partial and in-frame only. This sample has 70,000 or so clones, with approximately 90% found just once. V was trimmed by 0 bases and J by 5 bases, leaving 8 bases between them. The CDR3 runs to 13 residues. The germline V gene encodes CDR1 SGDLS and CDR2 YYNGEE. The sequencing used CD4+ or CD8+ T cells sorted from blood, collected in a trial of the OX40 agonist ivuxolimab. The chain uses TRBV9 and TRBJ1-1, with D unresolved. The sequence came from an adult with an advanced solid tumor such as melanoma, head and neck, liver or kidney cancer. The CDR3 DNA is TGTGCCAGCAGCGTAGGTACACAAACTGAAGCTTTCTTT. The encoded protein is CASSVGTQTEAFF.